Below are 3 T cell receptor beta chains sequenced from a single sample in a study of T cells in women clearing cervical HPV infection. TCRdb's table, derived via immunoSEQ multiplex PCR, lists solely in-frame clones and lacks some. Its table records about 35,000 clones. Sequencing was done on a sample of blood buffy coat. The receptors shown here come from a woman between 18 and 69 years old with a cervical HPV16 infection that either progressed to CIN3+ or cleared (not recorded which).

As for this clone: The read falls 3 residues short of the CDR3 end, and the missing part is taken from the germline J gene. J is TRBJ2-2 and V is TRBV5-6; 7 bases are a match to TRBD2. Per the germline V gene, CDR1 is SGHDT and CDR2 is YYEEEE. V lost 1 base and J lost 6; bases outside the gene matches: 0. This CDR3 contains 13 residues. The sequenced CDR3 bases are TGTGCCAGCAGCTTGCTAGCGGCCGGGGAG. Translating it yields CASSLLAAGE. The whole CDR3 is CASSLLAAGELFF.

Worth noting for this clone: Sequencing ends 3 residues short of the CDR3 end; the germline J gene provides the rest. V and J are TRBV5-1 and TRBJ1-2; 9 bases are a match to TRBD1. The germline V gene has CDR1 SGHRS and CDR2 YFSETQ. The CDR3 is 14 amino acids. CDR3 region: CASSHGQGIGGYTF. CDR3 DNA, as far as it was read: TGCGCCAGCAGCCATGGACAGGGGATAGGAGGC.

In regard to this clone: The read ends 3 residues early relative to the CDR3; the germline J gene fills the gap. The chain employs TRBV6-2 or TRBV6-3 and TRBJ1-1; a weak D match, TRBD1 (6 bases). This CDR3 has 15 residues. Germline lookup yields CDR1 MNHEY and CDR2 SVGEGT. The CDR3 is CASSLGGALENEAFF. Partial CDR3 DNA: TGTGCCAGCAGCCTCGGGGGGGCCCTAGAAAATGAG.